The clone carrying this T cell receptor (beta chain) was seen more than once but under ten times. This specimen comes from a study of T cells after yellow fever vaccination. TCRdb processed the 5' RACE reads anew with MiXCR; each CDR3 protein has one entry. This table has roughly 350,000 distinct CDR3 sequences, approximately 4% appearing once. Germline values: CDR1 DFQATT, CDR2 SNEGSKA (reference sequence). V shed 7 bases and J shed 4 bases, with 19 bases lying between them. This CDR3 is built from 14 residues. The source was PBMCs, collected 5 days after the yellow fever booster vaccination. The clonotype was recovered from a man younger than 30 who received the YFV17D yellow fever vaccine. This chain joins TRBV20-1 and TRBJ1-2, with TRBD1 as a possible D gene (5 bases). This CDR3 is CSVTAGTMGYGYTF. In nucleotides, the CDR3 is TGCAGTGTTACGGCTGGGACGATGGGCTATGGCTACACCTTC.